These 18 T cell receptor beta chains were all obtained from the same sample, sequenced in a study of control samples from healthy donors and cancer patients. The assay was immunoSEQ multiplex PCR, and TCRdb's table has in-frame clones only and misses some. This sample has about 100,000 clones, with about 85% found just once. Sequencing was performed on blood. The receptor source for this set is a man younger than 40 in good health.

The chain combines TRBV19 with TRBJ1-5; no definite D call. The CDR3 is 12 residues long. The V gene lost 7 bases and the J gene lost 4 bases, with 8 bases spanning the gap. CDR1 is LNHDA, CDR2 SQIVND, per germline (reference sequence). Here the CDR3 DNA reads TGTGCCAGTACGTCAGGTAATCAGCCCCAGCATTTT. Protein: CASTSGNQPQHF.

J is TRBJ2-7 and V is TRBV5-8, with D possibly TRBD1 on 6 matching bases. Germline V lookup: CDR1 SGHTS, CDR2 YDEGEE. V gave up 6 bases and J gave up 2 bases, with 27 bases separating them. This CDR3 region has 18 residues. CDR3 nucleotide sequence: TGTGCCAGCACCCCTGCCGATACAGGGTCTTTTGGGACCTACGAGCAGTACTTC. Translating gives CASTPADTGSFGTYEQYF.

The V and J genes are TRBV9 and TRBJ2-1, with TRBD1 as a possible D gene (6 bases). Germline V gene sequence: CDR1 SGDLS, CDR2 YYNGEE. V was pared by 0 bases and J by 14 bases, with 21 bases between. CDR3 length: 15 amino acids. The CDR3 is CASSVALTGIFMEFF. CDR3 in DNA: TGTGCCAGCAGCGTAGCTCTTACAGGGATATTTATGGAGTTCTTC. Full variable domain (remainder filled in from reference TRBV9 and TRBJ2-1): DSGVTQTPKHLITATGQRVTLRCSPRSGDLSVYWYQQSLDQGLQFLIQYYNGEERAKGNILERFSAQQFPDLHSELNLSSLELGDSALYFCASSVALTGIFMEFFGPGTRLTVL.

V is TRBV9 and J is TRBJ2-2; D is unclear. This CDR3 is built from 15 residues. CDR1 SGDLS and CDR2 YYNGEE come from the germline V gene. V gave up 3 bases and J gave up 5 bases, with 14 bases separating them. The CDR3 sequence is CASSEADLGTGELFF. The CDR3 DNA reads as TGTGCCAGCAGCGAGGCGGACCTAGGGACCGGGGAGCTGTTTTTT. The variable domain in full, with the rest retrieved from reference TRBV9 and TRBJ2-2, is DSGVTQTPKHLITATGQRVTLRCSPRSGDLSVYWYQQSLDQGLQFLIQYYNGEERAKGNILERFSAQQFPDLHSELNLSSLELGDSALYFCASSEADLGTGELFFGEGSRLTVL.

The chain is built from TRBV6-5 and TRBJ1-2; 9 nucleotides agree with TRBD1. V trimming: 6 bases; J trimming: 4 bases; junction bases outside the gene matches: 9. This CDR3 contains 15 residues. Per the germline V gene, CDR1 is MNHEY and CDR2 is SVGAGI. CDR3 DNA sequence: TGTGCCAGCAGGCCGGGACAGGGAAGGGCCTATGGCTACACCTTC. It specifies CASRPGQGRAYGYTF.

Concerning this clone: At the DNA level, this CDR3 is encoded by other sequences in the same sample as well. The rearrangement links TRBV28 to TRBJ2-1; 9 bases map to TRBD2. Germline CDR1 and CDR2: MDHEN and SYDVKM. The V and J ends lost 0 bases and 7 bases, in that order; junction bases with no gene match: 7. CDR3 length: 16 residues. This CDR3 is CASSLWTRGGGNEQFF. In DNA, the CDR3 is TGTGCCAGCAGTTTATGGACTCGCGGGGGGGGGAATGAGCAGTTCTTC.

This chain uses TRBV24-1 with TRBJ2-3, with 7 bases identical to TRBD1. The V gene end was trimmed by 3 bases and the J gene end by 3 bases; junction bases not matched to a gene: 5. The CDR3 runs 15 residues. Germline-derived CDR1 and CDR2 are KGHDR and SFDVKD. The CDR3 spells CATSDNRGRTDTQYF. For the CDR3, the DNA is TGTGCCACCAGTGATAACAGGGGCCGGACAGATACGCAGTATTTT.

V gene TRBV2 combines with J gene TRBJ1-2, with 9 bases identical to TRBD1. CDR1 is SNHLY and CDR2 is FYNNEI in the germline V gene. V gave up 2 bases and J gave up 5 bases; unmatched junction bases: 3. This CDR3 region has 14 residues. The CDR3 nucleotides read TGTGCCAGCAGTGAATCAGGACAGGGGTATGGCTACACCTTC. This codes for CASSESGQGYGYTF.

The gene calls are TRBV25-1 and TRBJ1-1; D unresolved. Germline V gene lookup returns CDR1 MGHDK and CDR2 SYGVNS. The CDR3 sequence is 13 residues long. The V end was cut by 6 bases, the J end by 5 bases, with 13 bases between. The DNA for the CDR3 is TGTGCCAGCAGGGAGGGTAGCGGTACTGAAGCTTTCTTT. As protein: CASREGSGTEAFF.

The J gene is TRBJ2-1, the V gene TRBV12-3 or TRBV12-4; D is ambiguous. The V end lost 3 bases, the J end lost 8 bases, and 8 bases lay between the germline ends. The CDR3 runs 12 residues. The DNA for the CDR3 is TGTGCCAGCAGTTTTTTTAGCTATGAGCAGTTCTTC. This gives the protein CASSFFSYEQFF.

V is TRBV7-9 and J is TRBJ1-2; TRBD1 matches at 7 bases. Germline CDR1 SEHNR, CDR2 FQNEAQ (reference sequence). The CDR3 is made up of 15 amino acids. The junction had 10 bases not matched to a gene; V was cut back by 5 bases and J by 4 bases. The CDR3 nucleotides read TGTGCCAGCAGCACTGGATACAGGGGCGGCTATGGCTACACCTTC. Amino acids: CASSTGYRGGYGYTF.

This clone was seen ten or more times. This chain connects TRBV5-1 to TRBJ1-1; a possible D gene is TRBD1 (5 bases). This CDR3 contains 14 residues. In germline, CDR1 is SGHRS, CDR2 YFSETQ. Trimming removed 1 base from V and 3 bases from J, with 10 bases in between. CDR3 in amino acids: CASSLKEGYTEAFF. DNA of the CDR3: TGCGCCAGCAGCTTGAAGGAGGGGTACACTGAAGCTTTCTTT. Looking up the rest from reference TRBV5-1 and TRBJ1-1 gives the full variable domain: KAGVTQTPRYLIKTRGQQVTLSCSPISGHRSVSWYQQTPGQGLQFLFEYFSETQRNKGNFPGRFSGRQFSNSRSEMNVSTLELGDSALYLCASSLKEGYTEAFFGQGTRLTVV.

The V call is TRBV7-9, the J call TRBJ1-5; 8 bases align to TRBD1. After removal of 4 bases from V and 0 bases from J, the junction contained 8 bases not matched to a gene. The CDR3 extends over 17 amino acids. CDR1 SEHNR and CDR2 FQNEAQ come from the germline V gene (reference sequence). The CDR3 DNA follows: TGTGCCAGCAGCTCCCTGGGGACAGGCTATAGCAATCAGCCCCAGCATTTT. Protein sequence: CASSSLGTGYSNQPQHF.

This clone has a single count. V usage is TRBV2 and J usage is TRBJ1-1, with D unresolved. In germline, CDR1 is SNHLY, CDR2 FYNNEI. The CDR3 contains 13 residues. V was trimmed by 7 bases and J by 4 bases, leaving 13 bases between them. The CDR3 DNA is TGTGCCAGCACCGAGATCAGGACCACTGAAGCTTTCTTT. Translated: CASTEIRTTEAFF. The entire variable domain, with the rest obtained from reference TRBV2 and TRBJ1-1, is as follows: EPEVTQTPSHQVTQMGQEVILRCVPISNHLYFYWYRQILGQKVEFLVSFYNNEISEKSEIFDDQFSVERPDGSNFTLKIRSTKLEDSAMYFCASTEIRTTEAFFGQGTRLTVV.

The genes are TRBV27 and TRBJ1-1, with D maybe TRBD1 (6 bases). Trimming took off 6 bases at V and 0 bases at J, with 11 bases between the two ends. This CDR3 spans 14 amino acids. The germline V gene has CDR1 MNHEY and CDR2 SMNVEV (reference sequence). CDR3: CASSPGEMNTEAFF. As DNA, the CDR3 is TGTGCCAGCAGCCCAGGGGAGATGAACACTGAAGCTTTCTTT.

This chain uses TRBV5-4 with TRBJ1-2; 7 bases are a match to TRBD1. Germline CDR1 is SGHNT and CDR2 is YYREEE (reference sequence). This CDR3 has 14 residues. V shed 5 bases and J 5 bases; nucleotides not matched to a gene: 9. The CDR3 here is CASSLAQGQYGYTF. The CDR3 bases are TGTGCCAGCAGTTTAGCACAGGGACAGTATGGCTACACCTTC. The whole variable domain, remainder taken from reference TRBV5-4 and TRBJ1-2, is ETGVTQSPTHLIKTRGQQVTLRCSSQSGHNTVSWYQQALGQGPQFIFQYYREEENGRGNFPPRFSGLQFPNYSSELNVNALELDDSALYLCASSLAQGQYGYTFGSGTRLTVV.

The table lists this clone with a count of one. This chain uses TRBV15 with TRBJ1-6, with D hard to call. Deletions cut 0 bases from V and 8 bases from J, with 5 bases between. This CDR3 contains 13 residues. Germline CDR1 LNHNV, CDR2 YYDKDF (reference sequence). CDR3 region: CATSRDIDSPLHF. The CDR3 DNA is TGTGCCACCAGCAGAGATATAGATTCACCCCTCCACTTT.

The gene calls are TRBV7-2 and TRBJ1-3; D remains unclear. This CDR3 is 13 amino acids long. V lost 2 bases and J lost 7, with 9 bases in between. Germline assignment: CDR1 SGHTA and CDR2 FQGNSA. This CDR3 reads CASSLSPRNTIYF. CDR3 coding DNA: TGTGCCAGCAGCTTATCACCCCGGAACACCATATATTTT.